These 32 T cell receptor beta chains came from one sample sequenced in a study of blood T cells in healthy people across ages. Primed by a sample-barcoded 5' primer and a J-beta primer mix, a second PCR proceeded for 7 to 11 cycles. TCRdb fed the 5' RACE reads into MiXCR, producing one record per CDR3 protein. Of hundreds of thousands of distinct CDR3 sequences listed, about 30% are singletons. Sequencing was performed on blood. These receptors all come from a woman of 80 years or more in good health.

V is TRBV29-1 and J is TRBJ1-1; a possible D gene is TRBD1 (6 bases). The germline gives CDR1 SQVTM, CDR2 ANQGSEA. V gave up 7 bases and J gave up 1 base, with 10 bases separating them. The CDR3 totals 12 residues. The CDR3 protein is CSGTETNTEAFF. The CDR3 DNA is TGCAGCGGGACAGAAACGAACACTGAAGCTTTCTTT.

This clonotype was observed many times. This chain uses TRBV4-1 with TRBJ2-5, with 8 bases lining up with TRBD2. This CDR3 is built from 15 residues. Germline V CDR1 and CDR2: MGHRA, YSYEKL. The junction had 3 bases not matched to a gene; V was cut back by 1 base and J by 2 bases. In DNA, the CDR3 is TGCGCCAGCAGCCAAGTGTTAGCGGGGCAAGAGACCCAGTACTTC. It is translated as CASSQVLAGQETQYF.

This clonotype was detected ten times or more. The rearrangement joins TRBV6-6 to TRBJ2-7; 8 positions match TRBD1. Germline values: CDR1 MNHNY, CDR2 SVGAGI (reference sequence). The CDR3 has 17 residues. The junction had 13 bases not matched to a gene; V was cut back by 5 bases and J by 1 base. The DNA for the CDR3 is TGTGCCAGCAGTGGCCTAATGGACAGGGAATCGTCCTACGAGCAGTACTTC. This gives the protein CASSGLMDRESSYEQYF.

The V gene is TRBV20-1, the J gene TRBJ1-5; maybe TRBD1 (5 bases). Germline CDR1 and CDR2: DFQATT and SNEGSKA (reference sequence). Trimming pared 3 bases from V and 0 bases from J, leaving 12 bases between. The CDR3 loop spans 15 amino acids. CDR3 in amino acids: CSASAMGDSNQPQHF. The CDR3 DNA is TGCAGTGCTAGTGCTATGGGGGATAGCAATCAGCCCCAGCATTTT.

The chain employs TRBV28 and TRBJ2-5, with TRBD1 as a possible D gene (6 bases). Trimming left V 2 bases short and J 13 bases short, with 20 bases between. This CDR3 spans 14 amino acids. Germline-derived CDR1 and CDR2 are MDHEN and SYDVKM. CDR3 amino acids: CASSLGTLNYERYF. CDR3 DNA: TGTGCCAGCAGTTTAGGGACACTTAACTACGAGCGGTACTTC.

Comments on this clonotype: This may stem from a read error, because a much larger clone lies one nucleotide away. V and J are TRBV6-2 or TRBV6-3 and TRBJ1-2; TRBD1 matches 7 bases. The CDR3 is made up of 14 amino acids. Losses at the gene ends were 5 bases for V and 4 bases for J; bases not matched to a gene: 7. CDR1 MNHEY and CDR2 SVGEGT come from the germline V gene. The CDR3 DNA reads as TGTGCCAGCAGTGGGGGACAGCTCAGCTATGGCTACACCTTC. Translated, it gives CASSGGQLSYGYTF.

This clonotype was detected a few times. The rearrangement links TRBV3-1 to TRBJ1-6; no definite D call. The CDR3 sequence is 12 residues long. Trimming took off 0 bases at V and 15 bases at J, with 9 bases between the two ends. Germline V gene data show CDR1 as LGHDT and CDR2 as YNNKEL (reference sequence). The CDR3, as DNA: TGTGCCAGCAGCCAAGATCTGGTTCGCCTCCACTTT. It specifies CASSQDLVRLHF.

This chain connects TRBV20-1 to TRBJ2-1; D is unresolved. Germline values: CDR1 DFQATT, CDR2 SNEGSKA (reference sequence). CDR3 size: 13 residues. V was pared by 3 bases and J by 4 bases, with 10 bases between. The CDR3 is CSARVEVYNEQFF. CDR3 in DNA: TGCAGTGCTAGGGTTGAGGTATACAATGAGCAGTTCTTC.

This clonotype was detected once. The chain links TRBV7-2 to TRBJ1-2, with D tentatively TRBD1 (6 bases). From germline, CDR1 is SGHTA and CDR2 FQGNSA. V lost 5 bases and J 4 bases, leaving 20 bases between the germline ends. The CDR3 is made up of 16 amino acids. The CDR3 loop is CASSPMDVRGSYGYTF. In DNA, the CDR3 is TGTGCCAGCAGCCCTATGGATGTCAGGGGTAGCTATGGCTACACCTTC.

The chain joins TRBV20-1 to TRBJ1-1; possible D gene TRBD1, 6 bases. In germline, CDR1 is DFQATT, CDR2 SNEGSKA (reference sequence). The length of the CDR3 is 12 residues. Deletions cut 1 base from V and 11 bases from J, with 14 bases between. CDR3 protein: CSARGPGGRAFF. The CDR3 nucleotides are TGCAGTGCTAGAGGTCCGGGGGGCCGGGCTTTCTTT.

The genes are TRBV7-2 and TRBJ2-1; no clear D. This CDR3 is 13 amino acids long. The germline CDR1 and CDR2 sequences are SGHTA and FQGNSA. V was pared by 0 bases and J by 7 bases, with 7 bases between. CDR3 nucleotide sequence: TGTGCCAGCAGCTTAGCGTTACCGAATGAGCAGTTCTTC. Protein sequence: CASSLALPNEQFF.

The chain combines TRBV5-1 with TRBJ1-4, with 9 bases matching TRBD1. CDR3 size: 15 residues. Trimming cost V 8 bases and J 5 bases; bases outside gene matches: 10. Germline-derived CDR1 and CDR2 are SGHRS and YFSETQ. CDR3 in DNA: TGCGCCAGTCAGGAGGCCGGGACAGGGAATGAAAAACTGTTTTTT. This codes for CASQEAGTGNEKLFF.

The chain is built from TRBV20-1 and TRBJ2-7, with D tentatively TRBD1 (5 bases). The CDR3 covers 14 residues. V was shortened by 2 bases and J by 3 bases, with 14 bases between the two germline ends. Germline V lookup: CDR1 DFQATT, CDR2 SNEGSKA (reference sequence). In nucleotides, the CDR3 is TGCAGTGCTAGATCCCAGACAGCATACTACGAGCAGTACTTC. Protein product: CSARSQTAYYEQYF.

There are a few counts of this clonotype. An end of the junction does not agree with germline; a read error may underlie this. The chain uses TRBV6-1 and TRBJ2-5; no definite D call. This CDR3 region has 13 residues. CDR1 is MNHNS and CDR2 is SASEGT in the germline V gene. The CDR3 nucleotides are TGTGCCAACAGTGGTGGGTCCCAAGAGACCCAGTACTTC. Its translation: CANSGGSQETQYF.

This clonotype was observed at least ten times. V gene TRBV20-1 combines with J gene TRBJ2-5; weak D call: TRBD2 (6 bases). Per the germline V gene, CDR1 is DFQATT and CDR2 is SNEGSKA (reference sequence). This CDR3 is built from 13 residues. The V and J ends lost 6 bases and 5 bases respectively, with 16 bases between them. CDR3 in amino acids: CSARTGVAETQYF. CDR3 sequence (DNA): TGCAGTGCCCGCACGGGGGTTGCGGAGACCCAGTACTTC.

This clonotype was recorded many times. V usage is TRBV4-2 and J usage is TRBJ1-2, with D possibly being TRBD1 (5 bases). From germline, CDR1 is LGHNA and CDR2 YNFKEQ. CDR3 length equals 13 residues. V was pared by 2 bases and J by 4 bases, with 8 bases between. In nucleotides, the CDR3 is TGTGCCAGCAGCCAAACAGGATTCTATGGCTACACCTTC. This gives the protein CASSQTGFYGYTF.

Notes on this clonotype: This may stem from a read error, because a much larger clone lies one nucleotide away. J is TRBJ1-6 and V is TRBV9; no definite D call. CDR1 SGDLS and CDR2 YYNGEE come from the germline V gene. This CDR3 contains 13 residues. CDR3 residues: CACSVRDNSPLHF. CDR3 DNA sequence: TGTGCCTGCAGCGTGCGGGATAATTCACCCCTCCACTTT.

Comments on this clonotype: A much larger clone lies one base from this, so it may be a read error. The chain links TRBV7-8 to TRBJ1-2; D unresolved. The V and J ends lost 2 bases and 6 bases respectively, with 7 bases between them. CDR1 SGHVS and CDR2 FQNEAQ come from the germline V gene. CDR3 length equals 12 residues. The CDR3 loop reads CASSLYENGYTF. The CDR3, as DNA: TGTGCCAGCAGCTTATACGAGAATGGCTACACCTTC.

This clonotype was seen more than once but under ten times. The gene calls are TRBV18 and TRBJ2-3; D is undetermined. Germline V CDR1 and CDR2: KGHSH, LQKENI. Trimming left V 1 base short and J 2 bases short, with 10 bases between. The CDR3 is 15 residues long. CDR3 amino acids: CASSPLYRDTDTQYF. In nucleotides, the CDR3 is TGTGCCAGCTCACCACTTTACCGAGACACAGATACGCAGTATTTT.

This clonotype was recorded many times. The chain employs TRBV20-1 and TRBJ1-6; TRBD1 might be the D (5 bases). CDR3 length: 14 residues. V lost 5 bases, J lost 8 bases, and 16 bases lay in between. The germline V gene encodes CDR1 DFQATT and CDR2 SNEGSKA (reference sequence). CDR3 sequence reads: CSALIQGLDSPLHF. The CDR3 DNA sequence: TGCAGTGCTCTAATTCAGGGATTGGATTCACCCCTCCACTTT.

There are many counts of this clonotype. The rearrangement joins TRBV6-1 to TRBJ2-1, with 7 bases fitting TRBD1. Germline CDR1 MNHNS, CDR2 SASEGT. This CDR3 contains 16 residues. V trimming: 5 bases; J trimming: 2 bases; junction bases outside the gene matches: 9. The CDR3 DNA reads TGTGCCAGCAGTAAACGGGACAGAATAACCTACAATGAGCAGTTCTTC. It encodes CASSKRDRITYNEQFF.

There are many counts of this clonotype. This chain joins TRBV11-2 and TRBJ2-5, with TRBD2 identical over 11 bases. This CDR3 region has 16 residues. J lost 3 bases, V lost 3 bases, and 6 bases had no gene match. Germline V lookup: CDR1 SGHAT, CDR2 FQNNGV. The CDR3 DNA reads as TGTGCCAGCAGCTTGATAGCGGGGGGGCCGGAAGAGACCCAGTACTTC. Its protein is CASSLIAGGPEETQYF.

Ten or more counts support this clonotype. The V call is TRBV11-2, the J call TRBJ2-1; D unclear. V gave up 0 bases and J gave up 1 base, with 4 bases separating them. In germline, CDR1 is SGHAT, CDR2 FQNNGV. This CDR3 contains 14 residues. CDR3 DNA: TGTGCCAGCAGCTTAGAGGTGTCCTACAATGAGCAGTTCTTC. Protein product: CASSLEVSYNEQFF.

Comment on this clonotype: One base away lies a much larger clone, so this may be a sequencing read error. The chain is built from TRBV5-1 and TRBJ2-5, with TRBD2 matching over 10 bases. Germline CDR1 SGHRS, CDR2 YFSETQ. V lost 2 bases to trimming and J lost 11 bases; unmatched junction nucleotides: 21. CDR3 length equals 18 residues. This CDR3 reads CASSLAGLSGGANNEQYF. Written as DNA, the CDR3 is TGCGCCAGCAGCTTAGCGGGCCTCAGCGGGGGGGCCAACAATGAGCAGTACTTC.

The chain recombines TRBV6-2 or TRBV6-3 with TRBJ2-7, with 7 bases matching TRBD1. Judging by the DNA end, TRBJ2-5 fits better; the J call may be wrong. The germline V gene has CDR1 MNHEY and CDR2 SVGEGT. This CDR3 comprises 19 residues. Written as DNA, the CDR3 is TGTGCCAGCAGTTACTCGATACAGGGACAGAGCTCACCTAAAGAGACCCAGTACTTC. It specifies CASSYSIQGQSSPKETQYF.

This clonotype has a count of ten or more. The genes are TRBV7-2 and TRBJ1-6; D is unresolved. Germline CDR1 is SGHTA and CDR2 is FQGNSA. The CDR3 consists of 12 residues. Trimming cost V 5 bases and J 5 bases, with 4 bases left between them. CDR3 sequence reads: CASSRNNSPLHF. The CDR3 nucleotides are TGTGCCAGCAGCCGCAATAATTCACCCCTCCACTTT.

Ten or more counts support this clonotype. This sequence joins TRBV4-3 and TRBJ2-7, with 9 nucleotides matching TRBD1. Germline V gene data show CDR1 as LGHNA and CDR2 as YSLEER. V trimming: 3 bases; J trimming: 4 bases; junction bases outside the gene matches: 7. The CDR3 extends over 15 amino acids. CDR3 region: CASSQGTGMNYEQYF. CDR3 nucleotides: TGCGCCAGCAGCCAGGGGACAGGGATGAATTACGAGCAGTACTTC.

At least ten counts were recorded for this clonotype. The chain uses TRBV12-3 or TRBV12-4 and TRBJ2-3; D call uncertain. V was clipped by 4 bases and J by 0 bases, with 5 bases between them. The CDR3 contains 13 residues. The CDR3 nucleotides are TGTGCCAGCAGTTCACAGAGCACAGATACGCAGTATTTT. Translated: CASSSQSTDTQYF.

Ten or more counts support this clonotype. The rearrangement uses TRBV5-1 and TRBJ2-5; no clear D gene. V lost 2 bases, J lost 4 bases, and 15 bases lay in between. This CDR3 comprises 15 residues. In germline, CDR1 is SGHRS, CDR2 YFSETQ. The CDR3 region has the DNA TGCGCCAGCAGCTTACGATCCAGTTCTGGAGAGACCCAGTACTTC. The encoded protein is CASSLRSSSGETQYF.

This clonotype was counted at least ten times. V gene TRBV2 combines with J gene TRBJ2-5; tentative D call: TRBD1 (5 bases). The germline V and J ends were trimmed by 7 bases and 5 bases, with 14 bases remaining between them. Germline CDR1 SNHLY, CDR2 FYNNEI. The CDR3 length is 13 residues. Written as DNA, the CDR3 is TGTGCCAGCACGTCGCTACAGGAGGAGACCCAGTACTTC. This translates into CASTSLQEETQYF.

This clonotype was seen only once. The chain combines TRBV6-2 or TRBV6-3 with TRBJ2-7, with a tentative D call TRBD2 (5 bases). Trimming removed 6 bases from V and 6 bases from J, with 21 bases in between. The CDR3 loop spans 15 amino acids. The germline gives CDR1 MNHEY, CDR2 SVGEGT. CDR3 loop: CASRTPLAPDLEQYF. The CDR3 DNA reads as TGTGCCAGCAGGACCCCGCTAGCCCCCGACCTCGAGCAGTACTTC.

This clonotype was seen repeatedly, ten times or more. The chain recombines TRBV5-5 with TRBJ1-5; a weak D match, TRBD1 (6 bases). CDR1 is SGHKS, CDR2 YYEKEE, per germline (reference sequence). V lost 4 bases, J lost 6 bases, and 20 bases lay in between. There are 16 residues in the CDR3. CDR3 sequence reads: CASSPYLSGGGQPQHF. In DNA, the CDR3 is TGTGCCAGCAGCCCGTACCTAAGTGGGGGCGGTCAGCCCCAGCATTTT.